In its sample, the clone carrying this T cell receptor (beta chain) was seen a few times. Within the sample, other DNA sequences also encode this same CDR3. The protocol was immunoSEQ multiplex PCR, while the TCRdb copy is restricted to in-frame clones and leaves out a portion. The sample lists 40,000 to 45,000 clones; 75% to 90% were seen once. This entry is derived from a study of OX40 agonist ivuxolimab in advanced cancers. The germline gives CDR1 MDHEN, CDR2 SYDVKM. The length of the CDR3 is 14 residues. Deletions cut 6 bases from V and 0 bases from J, with 9 bases between. The genes are TRBV28 and TRBJ1-5; D unclear. This sample comprised CD4+ or CD8+ T cells sorted from blood, obtained in a trial of the OX40 agonist ivuxolimab. The sequence was obtained from an adult with an advanced solid tumor such as melanoma, head and neck, liver or kidney cancer. The CDR3 is CASSSGGSNQPQHF. DNA for the CDR3: TGTGCCAGCAGCTCGGGAGGTAGCAATCAGCCCCAGCATTTT.